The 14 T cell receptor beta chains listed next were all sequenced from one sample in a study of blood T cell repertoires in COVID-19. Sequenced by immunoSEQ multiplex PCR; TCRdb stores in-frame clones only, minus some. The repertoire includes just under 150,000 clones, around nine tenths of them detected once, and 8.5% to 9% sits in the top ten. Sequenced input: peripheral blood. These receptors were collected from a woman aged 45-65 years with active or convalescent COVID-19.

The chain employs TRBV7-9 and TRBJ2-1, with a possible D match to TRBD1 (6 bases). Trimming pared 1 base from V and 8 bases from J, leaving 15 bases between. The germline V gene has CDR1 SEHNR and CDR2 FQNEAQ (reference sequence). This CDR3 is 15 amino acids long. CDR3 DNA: TGTGCCAGCAGCTTAGATCTCCCAGGGGAAGATGAGCAGTTCTTC. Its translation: CASSLDLPGEDEQFF.

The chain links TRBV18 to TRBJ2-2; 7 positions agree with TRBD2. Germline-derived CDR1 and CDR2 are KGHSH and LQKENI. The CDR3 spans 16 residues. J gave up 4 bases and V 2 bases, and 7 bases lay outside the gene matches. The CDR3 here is CASSPSGGGSTGELFF. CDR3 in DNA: TGTGCCAGCTCACCATCGGGAGGAGGAAGCACCGGGGAGCTGTTTTTT.

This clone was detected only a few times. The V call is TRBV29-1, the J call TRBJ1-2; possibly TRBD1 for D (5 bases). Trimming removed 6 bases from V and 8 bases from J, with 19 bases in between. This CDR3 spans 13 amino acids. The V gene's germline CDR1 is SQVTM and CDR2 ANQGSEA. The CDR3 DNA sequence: TGCAGCGTCCACTACCGGGACTCTGGGGGCTACACCTTC. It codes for CSVHYRDSGGYTF.

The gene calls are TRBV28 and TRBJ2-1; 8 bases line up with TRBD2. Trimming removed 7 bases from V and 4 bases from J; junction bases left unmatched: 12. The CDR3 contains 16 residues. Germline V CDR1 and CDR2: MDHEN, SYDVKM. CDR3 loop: CASTPLGGGLYNEQFF. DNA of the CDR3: TGTGCCAGCACTCCCCTCGGGGGGGGGCTATACAATGAGCAGTTCTTC.

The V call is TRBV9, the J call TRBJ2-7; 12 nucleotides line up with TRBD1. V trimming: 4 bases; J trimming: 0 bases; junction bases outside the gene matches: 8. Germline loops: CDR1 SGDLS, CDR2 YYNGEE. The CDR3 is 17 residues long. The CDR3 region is CASSLGQGAGLSYEQYF. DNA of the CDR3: TGTGCCAGCAGCCTGGGACAGGGGGCGGGCCTCTCCTACGAGCAGTACTTC.

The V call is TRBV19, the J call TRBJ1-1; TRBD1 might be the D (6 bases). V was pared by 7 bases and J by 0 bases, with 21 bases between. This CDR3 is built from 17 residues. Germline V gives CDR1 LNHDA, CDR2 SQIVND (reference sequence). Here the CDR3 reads CASKRGGADGMNTEAFF. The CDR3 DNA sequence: TGTGCCAGTAAGAGGGGGGGGGCAGATGGAATGAACACTGAAGCTTTCTTT.

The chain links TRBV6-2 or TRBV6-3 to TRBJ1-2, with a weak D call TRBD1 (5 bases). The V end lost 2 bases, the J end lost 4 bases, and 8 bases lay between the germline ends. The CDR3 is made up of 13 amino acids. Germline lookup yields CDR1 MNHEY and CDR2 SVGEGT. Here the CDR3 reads CASSYATAYGYTF. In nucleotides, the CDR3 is TGTGCCAGCAGTTACGCGACAGCCTATGGCTACACCTTC.

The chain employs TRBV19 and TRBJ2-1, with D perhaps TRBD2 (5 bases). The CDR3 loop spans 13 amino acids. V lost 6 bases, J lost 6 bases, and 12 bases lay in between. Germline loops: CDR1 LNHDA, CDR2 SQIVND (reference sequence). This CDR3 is CASRPTSINEQFF. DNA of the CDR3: TGTGCCAGTAGACCTACTAGTATCAATGAGCAGTTCTTC. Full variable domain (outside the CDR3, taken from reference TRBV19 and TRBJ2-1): DGGITQSPKYLFRKEGQNVTLSCEQNLNHDAMYWYRQDPGQGLRLIYYSQIVNDFQKGDIAEGYSVSREKKESFPLTVTSAQKNPTAFYLCASRPTSINEQFFGPGTRLTVL.

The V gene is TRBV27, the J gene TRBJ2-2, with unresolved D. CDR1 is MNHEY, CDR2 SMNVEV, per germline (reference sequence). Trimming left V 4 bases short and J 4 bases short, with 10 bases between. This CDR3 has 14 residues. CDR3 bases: TGTGCCAGCAGTTACGGCGGAATCACCGGGGAGCTGTTTTTT. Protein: CASSYGGITGELFF.

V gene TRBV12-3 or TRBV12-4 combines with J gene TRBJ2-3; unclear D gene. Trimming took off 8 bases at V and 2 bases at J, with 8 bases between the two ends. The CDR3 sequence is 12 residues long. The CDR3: CASSLSTDTQYF. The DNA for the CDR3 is TGTGCCAGCTCCCTGTCCACAGATACGCAGTATTTT.

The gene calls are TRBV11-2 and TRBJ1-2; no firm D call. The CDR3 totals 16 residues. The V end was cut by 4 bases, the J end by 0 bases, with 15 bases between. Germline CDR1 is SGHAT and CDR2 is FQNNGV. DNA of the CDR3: TGTGCCAGCAGCTCCGTAGTGTCCCGAGCTAACTATGGCTACACCTTC. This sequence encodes CASSSVVSRANYGYTF.

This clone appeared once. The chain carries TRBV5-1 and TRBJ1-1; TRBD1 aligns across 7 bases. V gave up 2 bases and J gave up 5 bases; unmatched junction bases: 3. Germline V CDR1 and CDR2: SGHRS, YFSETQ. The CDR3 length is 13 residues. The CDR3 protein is CASSFLTGTEAFF. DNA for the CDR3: TGCGCCAGCAGCTTCCTGACAGGGACTGAAGCTTTCTTT.

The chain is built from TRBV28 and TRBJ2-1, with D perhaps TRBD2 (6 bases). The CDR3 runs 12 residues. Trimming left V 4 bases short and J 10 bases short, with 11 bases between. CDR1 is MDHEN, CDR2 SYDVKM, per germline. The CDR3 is CASSSEGLEQFF. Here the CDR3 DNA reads TGTGCCAGCAGTTCGGAAGGACTAGAGCAGTTCTTC. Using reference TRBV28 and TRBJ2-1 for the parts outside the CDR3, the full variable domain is DVKVTQSSRYLVKRTGEKVFLECVQDMDHENMFWYRQDPGLGLRLIYFSYDVKMKEKGDIPEGYSVSREKKERFSLILESASTNQTSMYLCASSSEGLEQFFGPGTRLTVL.

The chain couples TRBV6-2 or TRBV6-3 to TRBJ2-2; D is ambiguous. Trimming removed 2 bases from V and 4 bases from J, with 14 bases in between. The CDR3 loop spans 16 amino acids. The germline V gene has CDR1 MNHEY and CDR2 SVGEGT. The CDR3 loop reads CASSYISILSTGELFF. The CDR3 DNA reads TGTGCCAGCAGTTACATCTCCATCCTAAGCACCGGGGAGCTGTTTTTT.